This TCR beta chain was recorded in a study of cytotoxic CD8 clonotypes in ibrutinib-treated CLL (dated by TCRdb to about 2021). Concerning the study at large: In this cohort, about 15 patients were treatment-naive and under 13 were relapsed/refractory, while around 17 had unmutated IGHV. The response samples were drawn at a median of roughly eleven months into treatment, with a range of roughly 6 to 36 months. On average, each sample yielded 255,043 productive templates and around 100,000 productive rearrangements. Longitudinal samples were available for about 30% of the roughly 90 trial participants. Cryopreserved peripheral blood mononuclear cells were collected at three points: before therapy, at response, and at either sustained remission or disease progression. Responses were partial in approximately 24 patients and complete in 2; after median about 70 months follow-up, some 15 stayed in remission and 12 progressed. Patients were still on ibrutinib when every remission and progressive disease sample was collected. What the authors observed across the whole study: Sampling times were not matched between patients in sustained remission and patients whose disease was progressing, and lymph node repertoires were not examined. Public clonotypes were rare and either shrank or stayed stable during treatment, and the rise in clonality at ibrutinib response reflected expansion of private clonotypes. Clonality increased at ibrutinib response, stayed stable in sustained remission, and fell back toward baseline at progression. Baseline clonality exceeded that of age-matched healthy donors and correlated strongly with circulating CD8+ T-cell counts.

A word on this clone: Its antigen remains unidentified. There are no base qualities to consult, and no much larger clone falls within one base.

For CDR1 and CDR2, the germline V gene lists SGDLS and YYNGEE. The CDR3 runs 15 amino acids, cysteine and phenylalanine included. The entry retains the CDR3 DNA only, 45 bases that are in frame from base 1. V is pruned by 4 bases and J by 9 bases, leaving 11 bases of the junction without a gene match. Per the publication, the time point label means: progressive disease on ibrutinib. For TCR beta library preparation, roughly 2 micrograms of genomic DNA was extracted from cryopreserved PBMCs. Longitudinal blood samples from CLL patients on ibrutinib monotherapy underwent high-throughput TCR beta sequencing. The patients took part in an open-label, single-center phase 2 trial of ibrutinib monotherapy. Each clonotype received, on average, about 10x coverage in deep resolution sequencing performed on a MiSeq, where the target depth lay between 1 in 1 million and 1 in 200,000 T cells. TCR beta libraries were generated with the immunoSEQ hsTCRB Kit. The original pipeline was this. The data were analyzed with ImmunoSEQ Analyzer and ImmunoSEQ Data Assistant, and V, D and J gene assignments followed IMGT definitions. Clonality, which ranges from 0 to 1, was calculated as one minus the normalized Shannon entropy of productive rearrangement frequencies. Only overrepresented clonotypes making up at least 0.05% of the repertoire of each patient were included in the public clonotype analysis. Repertoires from roughly 13 age-matched healthy donors in immuneACCESS were used as clonality controls. In its TCRdb copy, this immuneACCESS table keeps in-frame sequences only and misses some clones. Where compared with another copy, unresolved V genes explain less than half of these, and the others have no known cause. D and trimming come from the DNA, and the V and J calls and clone size come from that table. This sample lists approximately 280,000 clones; around 77% were detected once. About 5.7% of the sample is held by the ten biggest clonotypes.

The sequence joins TRBV9 to TRBJ2-2; 8 central bases correspond to TRBD2. This receptor was taken from a human donor with chronic lymphocytic leukemia. Sequenced here: PBMCs, sampled at disease progression, from a patient treated with ibrutinib. The DNA sequence is given as TGTGCCAGCAGCCCGGGGGGGACTAACCTCCGGGAGCTGTTTTTT. Its amino acids are CASSPGGTNLRELFF.